This is a list of T cell receptor beta chains from one sample in a study of cytomegalovirus exposure and HLA in healthy donors. The data were produced by immunoSEQ multiplex PCR, yet TCRdb's version contains in-frame clones alone and is incomplete. This sample has some 150,000 clones; 65% to 90% occur once, and the top ten carry less than 1.5%. Sequencing was carried out using PBMCs. The origin of the receptors is a female donor in good health and CMV-seronegative. Both conserved end residues are part of each CDR3. Clone size appears in some rows only: once, few, many, or a class for an expanded clone.

clone_size	j_call	v_call	cdr3_aa
NA	TRBJ1-1	TRBV10-3	CAISDPSRPNGTEAFF
few	TRBJ1-1	TRBV5-1	CASSPRQGVVTEAFF
few	TRBJ2-7	TRBV25-1	CASSESLYEQYF
once	TRBJ2-1	TRBV6-5	CASARGQVSYNEQFF
NA	TRBJ2-7	TRBV10-3	CAITASGRWYEQYF
NA	TRBJ2-3	TRBV19	CASSKDGGTDTQYF
NA	TRBJ2-7	TRBV28	CASSTSGLPGNYEQYF
NA	TRBJ2-2	TRBV19	CASSVYTGELFF
NA	TRBJ1-1	TRBV18	CASSPRSGGDGTEAFF
NA	TRBJ1-5	TRBV6-1	CASSDTDNSNQPQHF
NA	TRBJ2-1	TRBV28	CASHGRDYNEQFF
once	TRBJ2-3	TRBV29-1	CSVEGGTGLFSTDTQYF
NA	TRBJ2-7	TRBV5-1	CASSLTGGAYDEQYF
few	TRBJ1-1	TRBV7-8	CASSWGPLTEAFF
NA	TRBJ1-2	TRBV6-4	CASRGQGAGGYTF
NA	TRBJ2-7	TRBV5-6	CASSPYAGLGNYEQYF
NA	TRBJ1-2	TRBV5-1	CASSLTGDRSNYGYTF
NA	TRBJ2-1	TRBV29-1	CSVEDQGRRQYYNEQFF
NA	TRBJ1-5	TRBV4-2	CASSQGWTGLNQPQHF
few	TRBJ2-5	TRBV19	CASSAGGLETQYF
once	TRBJ2-3	TRBV6-5	CASSAYSTDTQYF
NA	TRBJ2-1	TRBV15	CATSRAGRTVGLVYNEQFF
NA	TRBJ1-5	TRBV28	CASSEDSYSNQPQHF
few	TRBJ2-3	TRBV27	CASSFPSGTPRTDTQYF
once	TRBJ2-3	TRBV29-1	CSEGQPEGKDTQYF
NA	TRBJ2-3	TRBV27	CASRDRGPSTQYF
NA	TRBJ2-7	TRBV28	CASRSQGAYEQYF
NA	TRBJ2-2	TRBV6-1	CAVGKRSMNTGELFF
NA	TRBJ1-2	TRBV5-4	CASSPGQARWDGYTF
NA	TRBJ1-5	TRBV28	CASSLGTTGNQPQHF
NA	TRBJ2-1	TRBV6-7	CASSYSEQVIINEQFF
once	TRBJ2-4	TRBV27	CASSLRVLAGGPGENIQYF
NA	TRBJ2-1	TRBV27	CAIFPGQGDNEQFF
NA	TRBJ2-2	TRBV27	CASTTSVDDTGELFF
NA	TRBJ2-3	TRBV23-1	CASSQFRAGHTQYF